The 15 T cell receptor beta chains below were found in one sample sequenced in a study of cytomegalovirus exposure and HLA in healthy donors. The PCR ran on 60 Vbeta and 13 Jbeta primers. Method: immunoSEQ multiplex PCR; TCRdb's copy keeps in-frame clones and lacks some. The repertoire has about 120,000 clones, 76% of them found once; the top ten carry under 15%. Specimen: PBMCs. The receptors stem from a man aged 30-40 years in good health and CMV-seropositive.

This chain connects TRBV4-3 to TRBJ2-3; D might be TRBD1 (7 bases). This CDR3 is built from 16 residues. The germline gives CDR1 LGHNA, CDR2 YSLEER. V lost 1 base to trimming and J lost 1 base, with 12 bases between them. CDR3 DNA: TGCGCCAGCAGCCAAGCTCCCAGGGGGGGCACAGATACGCAGTATTTT. Translation gives CASSQAPRGGTDTQYF.

This rearrangement joins TRBV27 to TRBJ1-6, with a tentative D call TRBD1 (6 bases). V lost 5 bases and J lost 0, with 14 bases in between. The germline gives CDR1 MNHEY, CDR2 SMNVEV (reference sequence). The CDR3 contains 17 residues. CDR3 DNA sequence: TGTGCCAGCAGTCCTAGGGGGGGGAGCTCCTATAATTCACCCCTCCACTTT. Its protein is CASSPRGGSSYNSPLHF.

The J gene is TRBJ2-7, the V gene TRBV7-8; TRBD2 aligns across 9 bases. V shed 5 bases, J shed 7 bases, and the junction held 12 bases outside the gene matches. Germline CDR1 and CDR2: SGHVS and FQNEAQ. CDR3 length: 15 residues. The CDR3 spells CASSASLAGLREQYF. The CDR3 DNA is TGTGCCAGCAGCGCCTCGCTAGCGGGGCTTCGGGAGCAGTACTTC.

The rearrangement uses TRBV4-1 and TRBJ2-5, with 8 bases matching TRBD2. The V segment lost 1 base and the J segment 1 base; nucleotides outside the gene matches: 8. The germline V gene has CDR1 MGHRA and CDR2 YSYEKL. The CDR3 is made up of 17 amino acids. CDR3 coding DNA: TGCGCCAGCAGCCAAGGGCTAGGGCGGGGGGTCCAAGAGACCCAGTACTTC. Its translation is CASSQGLGRGVQETQYF.

V gene TRBV11-3 combines with J gene TRBJ2-1; the match to TRBD1 covers 7 bases. This CDR3 region has 15 residues. CDR1 and CDR2 (germline): SGHNT, YENEEA. With V trimmed by 1 base and J by 5 bases, 5 bases remained unmatched. In DNA form, the CDR3 reads TGTGCCAGCAGCTTAGTGGGGACAGACAACAATGAGCAGTTCTTC. Translated: CASSLVGTDNNEQFF.

This clone turned up a few times. The V and J genes are TRBV4-3 and TRBJ2-2; 7 nucleotides match TRBD2. V gave up 1 base and J gave up 7 bases; unmatched junction bases: 3. Germline lookup yields CDR1 LGHNA and CDR2 YSLEER. The CDR3 contains 14 residues. This chain's CDR3 is CASSQGEGNGELFF. CDR3 nucleotide sequence: TGCGCCAGCAGCCAAGGGGAGGGAAACGGGGAGCTGTTTTTT.

The V and J genes are TRBV11-2 and TRBJ2-1; TRBD2 agrees at 9 bases. The CDR3 length is 16 residues. Germline V gives CDR1 SGHAT, CDR2 FQNNGV. V dropped 5 bases and J dropped 4; count of bases not matched to a gene: 9. The CDR3 sequence is CASSTQRGVGYNEQFF. The CDR3 DNA reads TGTGCCAGCAGCACTCAGCGGGGGGTGGGATACAATGAGCAGTTCTTC.

The chain carries TRBV28 and TRBJ2-1; TRBD2 is a possible D gene (5 bases). V was cut by 3 bases and J by 6 bases, with 18 bases left in between. CDR1 is MDHEN and CDR2 is SYDVKM in the germline V gene. The CDR3 extends over 16 amino acids. The CDR3 spells CASSFNEGPAVNEQFF. CDR3 DNA sequence: TGTGCCAGCAGTTTCAATGAGGGCCCGGCGGTCAATGAGCAGTTCTTC.

V and J are TRBV10-2 and TRBJ1-1, with D possibly being TRBD1 (6 bases). This CDR3 has 12 amino acids. CDR1 WSHSY and CDR2 SAAADI come from the germline V gene. The CDR3 region has the DNA TGCGTCTCCGGGACAACAAACACTGAAGCTTTCTTT. This gives the protein CVSGTTNTEAFF.

The chain joins TRBV5-6 to TRBJ1-2; possibly TRBD1 for D (5 bases). CDR3 size: 13 residues. Between the trimmed V and J ends, which lost 4 bases and 8 bases, there was a span of 15 bases. Germline-derived CDR1 and CDR2 are SGHDT and YYEEEE. The CDR3 is CASSLAGGWGYTF. CDR3 DNA sequence: TGTGCCAGCAGCCTGGCGGGGGGTTGGGGCTACACCTTC.

The V call is TRBV19, the J call TRBJ1-2; no firm D call. V lost 3 bases, J lost 2 bases, and 7 bases lay in between. The germline V gene has CDR1 LNHDA and CDR2 SQIVND (reference sequence). This CDR3 is built from 13 residues. Written as DNA, the CDR3 is TGTGCCAGTAGTATGGGCAGCAACTATGGCTACACCTTC. Amino acids: CASSMGSNYGYTF.

V gene TRBV28 combines with J gene TRBJ2-5; 9 bases are a match to TRBD1. The CDR3 contains 17 residues. V lost 2 bases to trimming and J lost 5 bases; unmatched junction nucleotides: 12. Germline V lookup: CDR1 MDHEN, CDR2 SYDVKM. Here the CDR3 DNA reads TGTGCCAGCAGTTTAGGGACAGGGTTTTTTGCGGCGGAGACCCAGTACTTC. Translating gives CASSLGTGFFAAETQYF. Together with reference TRBV28 and TRBJ2-5, the CDR3 gives the full variable domain: DVKVTQSSRYLVKRTGEKVFLECVQDMDHENMFWYRQDPGLGLRLIYFSYDVKMKEKGDIPEGYSVSREKKERFSLILESASTNQTSMYLCASSLGTGFFAAETQYFGPGTRLLVL.

The chain combines TRBV6-4 with TRBJ2-1, with 10 bases aligning to TRBD2. Trimming at V came to 2 bases and at J to 6 bases, leaving 4 bases not matched to a gene. Germline values: CDR1 MRHNA, CDR2 SNTAGT. CDR3 length equals 15 residues. CDR3: CASSDKSGGGNEQFF. In DNA form, the CDR3 reads TGTGCCAGCAGTGACAAAAGCGGGGGGGGCAATGAGCAGTTCTTC.

The chain links TRBV6-6 to TRBJ2-5; no definite D call. The V end was cut by 3 bases, the J end by 4 bases, with 6 bases between. The CDR3 consists of 12 residues. Germline-derived CDR1 and CDR2 are MNHNY and SVGAGI (reference sequence). The CDR3 loop is CASSYSLETQYF. CDR3 sequence (DNA): TGTGCCAGCAGTTATTCACTAGAGACCCAGTACTTC.

This chain uses TRBV19 with TRBJ1-1; D is possibly TRBD1 (6 bases). The CDR3 is made up of 13 amino acids. The germline CDR1 and CDR2 sequences are LNHDA and SQIVND (reference sequence). V shed 7 bases and J shed 0 bases, with 9 bases lying between them. The CDR3 reads CASISGVNTEAFF. In DNA, the CDR3 is TGTGCCAGTATATCAGGGGTGAACACTGAAGCTTTCTTT.